This entry concerns a single TCR beta chain. The sample comes from a study of T-cell memory formation after mild COVID-19. MiXCR was run by TCRdb on the 5' RACE reads, yielding one entry per CDR3 protein. The sample carries a few hundred thousand distinct CDR3 sequences, around 21% recorded once. Germline V gene lookup returns CDR1 PRHDT and CDR2 FYEKMQ (reference sequence). Trimming pared 3 bases from V and 5 bases from J, leaving 14 bases between. This CDR3 is 14 amino acids long. This clonotype was sampled from an adult woman who had mild COVID-19 (a few samples of this study predate the infection). Cell type and time point are not known. The sequenced material came from PBMCs or a T cell subset sorted from them (not recorded which). The chain has TRBV13 and TRBJ2-7; D possibly corresponds to TRBD1 (7 bases). CDR3: CASSLGQWGDEQYF. The CDR3 nucleotides are TGTGCCAGCAGCTTGGGACAGTGGGGGGACGAGCAGTACTTC.